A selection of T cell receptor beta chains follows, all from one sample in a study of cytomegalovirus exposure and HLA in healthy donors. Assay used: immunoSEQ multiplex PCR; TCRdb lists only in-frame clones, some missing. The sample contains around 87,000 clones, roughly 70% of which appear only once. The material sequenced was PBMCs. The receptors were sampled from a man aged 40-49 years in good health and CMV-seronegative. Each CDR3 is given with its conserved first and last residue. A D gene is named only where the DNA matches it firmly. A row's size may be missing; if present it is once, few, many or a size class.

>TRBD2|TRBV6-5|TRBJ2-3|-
CASSYTSGGADTQYF
TGTGCCAGCAGTTACACTAGCGGGGGTGCAGATACGCAGTATTTT
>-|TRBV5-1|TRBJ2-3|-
CASSLGDTVGDTQYF
TGCGCCAGCAGCTTGGGGGACACAGTAGGAGATACGCAGTATTTT
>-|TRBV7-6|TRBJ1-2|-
CASASRRGGHGYTF
TGTGCCAGCGCGTCCCGACGCGGCGGCCATGGCTACACCTTC
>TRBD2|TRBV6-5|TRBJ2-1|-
CASSETGGRYNEQFF
TGTGCCAGCAGCGAAACCGGGGGGAGATACAATGAGCAGTTCTTC
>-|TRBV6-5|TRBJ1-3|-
CASSNLQKNTIYF
TGTGCCAGCAGTAACCTTCAGAAAAACACCATATATTTT
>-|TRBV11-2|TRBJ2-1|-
CASSLIADSYNEQFF
TGTGCCAGCAGCTTAATAGCGGACTCCTACAATGAGCAGTTCTTC
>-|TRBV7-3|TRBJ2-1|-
CASSIAGYNEQFF
TGTGCCAGCAGCATCGCCGGCTACAATGAGCAGTTCTTC
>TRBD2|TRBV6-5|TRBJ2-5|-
CASRREGLETQYF
TGTGCCAGCAGAAGGGAGGGTTTGGAGACCCAGTACTTC
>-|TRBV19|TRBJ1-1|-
CASSIDGDIWALNTEAFF
TGTGCCAGTAGTATAGATGGGGACATCTGGGCCCTGAACACTGAAGCTTTCTTT
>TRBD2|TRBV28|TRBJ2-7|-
CASSLRLARYEQYF
TGTGCCAGCAGTTTGAGACTAGCACGCTACGAGCAGTACTTC
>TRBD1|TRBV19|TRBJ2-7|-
CASSIRGRIYEQYF
TGTGCCAGTAGTATCAGGGGGCGCATCTACGAGCAGTACTTC
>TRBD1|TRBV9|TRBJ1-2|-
CASSVGRGNYGYTF
TGTGCCAGCAGCGTTGGCAGGGGGAACTATGGCTACACCTTC
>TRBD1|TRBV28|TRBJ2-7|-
CASSLPMTGNEQYF
TGTGCCAGCAGTTTGCCGATGACAGGGAACGAGCAGTACTTC
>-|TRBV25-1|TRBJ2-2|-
CASRDSNTGELFF
TGTGCCAGCAGGGACAGTAACACCGGGGAGCTGTTTTTT
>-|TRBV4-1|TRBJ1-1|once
CASSQRGIENTEAFF
TGCGCCAGCAGCCAAAGGGGCATCGAGAACACTGAAGCTTTCTTT
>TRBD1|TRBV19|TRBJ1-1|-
CASSPSRQGEAFF
TGTGCCAGTAGTCCGAGCCGACAGGGAGAAGCTTTCTTT
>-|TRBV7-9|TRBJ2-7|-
CASRFAVSYEQYF
TGTGCCAGCCGTTTTGCGGTCTCCTACGAGCAGTACTTC
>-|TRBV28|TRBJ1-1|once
CAMQQGWTEAFF
TGTGCCATGCAACAGGGTTGGACTGAAGCTTTCTTT
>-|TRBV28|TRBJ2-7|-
CASSSRQGETSEQYF
TGTGCCAGCAGTTCTAGGCAGGGCGAAACGTCCGAGCAGTACTTC
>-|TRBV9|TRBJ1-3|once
CASSLGNTIYF
TGTGCCAGCAGTCTTGGAAACACCATATATTTT
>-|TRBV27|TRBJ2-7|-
CASSFSPGQSYEQYF
TGTGCCAGCAGTTTCTCCCCGGGACAATCCTACGAGCAGTACTTC
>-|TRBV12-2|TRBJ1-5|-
CASRLTSDRPHHNQPQHF
TGTGCAAGTCGCTTAACTTCGGACAGGCCACATCACAATCAGCCCCAGCATTTT
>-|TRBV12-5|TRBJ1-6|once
CASGAGGNSPLHF
TGTGCTAGTGGTGCCGGTGGTAATTCACCCCTCCACTTT
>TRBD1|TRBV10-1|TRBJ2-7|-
CASSENSGTGFRYEQYF
TGCGCCAGCAGTGAGAATTCCGGGACAGGGTTTCGCTACGAGCAGTACTTC
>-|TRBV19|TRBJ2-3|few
CASSEGYGGGRTDTQYF
TGTGCCAGTAGTGAAGGGTACGGGGGAGGCCGGACAGATACGCAGTATTTT
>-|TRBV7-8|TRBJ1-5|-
CASSLSQASNQPQHF
TGTGCCAGCAGCTTATCCCAAGCCAGCAATCAGCCCCAGCATTTT
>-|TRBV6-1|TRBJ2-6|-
CAGTDSGANVLTF
TGTGCCGGAACAGACTCTGGGGCCAACGTCCTGACTTTC
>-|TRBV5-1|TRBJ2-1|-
CASSLVGRGSDEQFF
TGCGCCAGCAGCCTGGTGGGTAGAGGTAGCGATGAGCAGTTCTTC
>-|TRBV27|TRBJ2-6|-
CASSLLTGSGANVLTF
TGTGCCAGCAGTTTACTGACAGGTTCTGGGGCCAACGTCCTGACTTTC
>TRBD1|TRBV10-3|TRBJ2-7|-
CAISEGTVYEQYF
TGTGCCATCAGTGAAGGGACAGTTTACGAGCAGTACTTC
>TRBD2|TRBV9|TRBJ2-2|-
CASSPRSGGSETGELFF
TGTGCCAGCAGCCCCCGGAGCGGGGGATCCGAGACCGGGGAGCTGTTTTTT
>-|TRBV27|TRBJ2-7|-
CASSPQGGLEQYF
TGTGCCAGCAGTCCCCAGGGTGGGCTCGAGCAGTACTTC
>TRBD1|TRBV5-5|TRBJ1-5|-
CASSPTGGAVQPQHF
TGTGCCAGCAGCCCGACAGGGGGCGCGGTCCAGCCCCAGCATTTT
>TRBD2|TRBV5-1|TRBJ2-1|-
CASSSGLAQHNEQFF
TGCGCCAGCAGCTCCGGACTAGCGCAACACAATGAGCAGTTCTTC
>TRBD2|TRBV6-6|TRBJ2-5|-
CASDSGQETQYF
TGTGCCAGCGATAGCGGGCAAGAGACCCAGTACTTC
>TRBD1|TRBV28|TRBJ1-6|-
CASRETGTANSPLHF
TGTGCCAGCAGGGAAACCGGGACAGCAAATTCACCCCTCCACTTT
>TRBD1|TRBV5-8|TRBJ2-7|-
CASTRQGSSYEQYF
TGTGCCAGCACTCGACAGGGAAGCTCCTACGAGCAGTACTTC